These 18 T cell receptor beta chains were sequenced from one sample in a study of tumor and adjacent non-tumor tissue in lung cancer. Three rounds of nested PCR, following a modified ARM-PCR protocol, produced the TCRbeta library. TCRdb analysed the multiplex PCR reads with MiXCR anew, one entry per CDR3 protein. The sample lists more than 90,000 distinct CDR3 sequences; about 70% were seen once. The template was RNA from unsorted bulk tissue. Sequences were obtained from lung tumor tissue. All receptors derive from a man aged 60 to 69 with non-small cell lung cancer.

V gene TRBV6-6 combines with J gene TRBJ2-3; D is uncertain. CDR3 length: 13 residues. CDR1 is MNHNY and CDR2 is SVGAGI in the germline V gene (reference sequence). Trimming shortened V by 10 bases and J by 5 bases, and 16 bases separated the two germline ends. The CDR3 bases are TGTGCCAACAGCTACACTGGGAAAGATACGCAGTATTTT. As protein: CANSYTGKDTQYF.

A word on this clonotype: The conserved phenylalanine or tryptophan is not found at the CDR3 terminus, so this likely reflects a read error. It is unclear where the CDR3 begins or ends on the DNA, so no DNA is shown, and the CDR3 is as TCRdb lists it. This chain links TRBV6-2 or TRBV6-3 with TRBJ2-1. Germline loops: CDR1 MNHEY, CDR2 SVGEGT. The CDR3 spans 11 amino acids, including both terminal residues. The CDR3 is CAISTDNEKFY.

The CDR3 sequence is CASSLVRAGIYEQFF. The DNA for the CDR3 is TGTGCCAGCAGCTTAGTAAGGGCAGGGATATATGAGCAGTTCTTC. V and J are TRBV11-1 and TRBJ2-1; D is possibly TRBD1 (5 bases). Trimming removed 1 base from V and 8 bases from J, with 15 bases in between. This CDR3 has 15 amino acids. Germline CDR1 is SGHAT and CDR2 is FQDESV (reference sequence).

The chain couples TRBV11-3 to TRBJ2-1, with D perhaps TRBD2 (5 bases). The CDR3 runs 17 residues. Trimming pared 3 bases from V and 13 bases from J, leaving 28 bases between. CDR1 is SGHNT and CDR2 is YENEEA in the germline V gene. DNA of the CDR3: TGTGCCAGCAGCTTTAGTCACAGACTACCCACGAGTATGGATCAGTTCTTC. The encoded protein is CASSFSHRLPTSMDQFF.

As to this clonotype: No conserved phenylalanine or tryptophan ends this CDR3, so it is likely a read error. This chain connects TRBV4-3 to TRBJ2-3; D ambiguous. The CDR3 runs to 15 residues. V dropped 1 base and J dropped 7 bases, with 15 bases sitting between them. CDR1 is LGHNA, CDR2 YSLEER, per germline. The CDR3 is CASSQGLAWANTQYL. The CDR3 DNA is TGCGCCAGCAGCCAAGGATTGGCTTGGGCAAATACGCAGTATTTG.

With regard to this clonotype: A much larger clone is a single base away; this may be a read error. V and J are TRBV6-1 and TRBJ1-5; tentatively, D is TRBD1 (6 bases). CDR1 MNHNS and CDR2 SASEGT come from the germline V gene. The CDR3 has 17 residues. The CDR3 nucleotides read TGTGCCAGCAGTGAAGCATGGGGCGGGGGGGGCAATCAGCCCCGGCATTTT. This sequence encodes CASSEAWGGGGNQPRHF.

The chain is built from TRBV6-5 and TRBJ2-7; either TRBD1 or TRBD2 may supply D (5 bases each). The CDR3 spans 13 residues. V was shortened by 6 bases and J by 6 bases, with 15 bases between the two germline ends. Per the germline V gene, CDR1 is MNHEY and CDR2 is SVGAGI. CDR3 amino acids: CASREWDVGEQYF. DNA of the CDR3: TGTGCCAGCAGAGAATGGGACGTGGGCGAGCAGTACTTC.

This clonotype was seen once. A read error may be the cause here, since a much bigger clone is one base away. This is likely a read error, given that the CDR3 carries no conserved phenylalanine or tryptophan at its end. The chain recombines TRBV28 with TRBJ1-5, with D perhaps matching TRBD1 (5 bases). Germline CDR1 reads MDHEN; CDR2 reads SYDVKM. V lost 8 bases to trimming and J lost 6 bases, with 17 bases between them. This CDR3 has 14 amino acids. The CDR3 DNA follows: TGTGCCAGCTGGACTGGGGGGTTCAGTCAGCCCCAGCATATT. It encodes CASWTGGFSQPQHI.

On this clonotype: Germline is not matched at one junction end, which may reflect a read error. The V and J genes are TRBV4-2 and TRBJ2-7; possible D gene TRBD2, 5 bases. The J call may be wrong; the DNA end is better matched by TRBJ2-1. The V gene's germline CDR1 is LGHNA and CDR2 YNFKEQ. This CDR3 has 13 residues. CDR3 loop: CANSQTNSYEQFF. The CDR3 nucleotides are TGTGCCAACAGCCAGACTAATTCCTACGAGCAGTTCTTC.

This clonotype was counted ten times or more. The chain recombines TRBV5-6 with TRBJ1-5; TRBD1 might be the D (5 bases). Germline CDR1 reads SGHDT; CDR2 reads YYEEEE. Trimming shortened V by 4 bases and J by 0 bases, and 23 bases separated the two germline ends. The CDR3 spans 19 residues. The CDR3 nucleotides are TGTGCCAGCAGCCAAATGTCCGGTGCGGGACTCTATAGCAATCAGCCCCAGCATTTT. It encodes CASSQMSGAGLYSNQPQHF.

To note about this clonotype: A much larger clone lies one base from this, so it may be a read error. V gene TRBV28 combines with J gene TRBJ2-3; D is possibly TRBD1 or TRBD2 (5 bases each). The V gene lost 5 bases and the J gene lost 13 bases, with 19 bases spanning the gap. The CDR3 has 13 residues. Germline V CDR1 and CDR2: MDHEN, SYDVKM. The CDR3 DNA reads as TGTGCCAGCAGTCTTAGGGATGAGAGGGGCGAGTATTTT. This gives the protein CASSLRDERGEYF. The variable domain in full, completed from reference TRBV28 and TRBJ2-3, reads DVKVTQSSRYLVKRTGEKVFLECVQDMDHENMFWYRQDPGLGLRLIYFSYDVKMKEKGDIPEGYSVSREKKERFSLILESASTNQTSMYLCASSLRDERGEYFGPGTRLTVL.

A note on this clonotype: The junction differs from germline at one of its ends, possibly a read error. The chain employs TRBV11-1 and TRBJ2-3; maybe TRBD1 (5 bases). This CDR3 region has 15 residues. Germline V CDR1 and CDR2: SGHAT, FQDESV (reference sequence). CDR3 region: CVISLARVLSDTQYF. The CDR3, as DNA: TGTGTCATCAGCTTGGCCAGGGTACTGTCGGATACACAGTATTTT. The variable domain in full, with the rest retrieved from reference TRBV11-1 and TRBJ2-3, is EAEVAQSPRYKITEKSQAVAFWCDPISGHATLYWYRQILGQGPELLVQFQDESVVDDSQLPKDRFSAERLKGVDSTLKIQPAELGDSAMYLCVISLARVLSDTQYFGPGTRLTVL.

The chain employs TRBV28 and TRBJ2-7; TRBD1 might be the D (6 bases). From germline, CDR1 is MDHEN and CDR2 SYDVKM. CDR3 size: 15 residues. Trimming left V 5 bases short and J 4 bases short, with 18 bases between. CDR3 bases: TGTGCCAGCAGTCCCTCCGGGACATTGGCATACGAGCAGTACTTC. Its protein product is CASSPSGTLAYEQYF. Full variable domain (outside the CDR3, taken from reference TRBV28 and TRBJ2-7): DVKVTQSSRYLVKRTGEKVFLECVQDMDHENMFWYRQDPGLGLRLIYFSYDVKMKEKGDIPEGYSVSREKKERFSLILESASTNQTSMYLCASSPSGTLAYEQYFGPGTRLTVT.

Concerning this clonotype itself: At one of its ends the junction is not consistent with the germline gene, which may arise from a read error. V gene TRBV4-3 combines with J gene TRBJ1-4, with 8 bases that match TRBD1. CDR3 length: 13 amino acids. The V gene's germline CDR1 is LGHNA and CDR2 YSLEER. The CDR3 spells CASNQDRGEKLTF. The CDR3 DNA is TGCGCCAGCAACCAAGACAGGGGTGAAAAACTGACTTTT.

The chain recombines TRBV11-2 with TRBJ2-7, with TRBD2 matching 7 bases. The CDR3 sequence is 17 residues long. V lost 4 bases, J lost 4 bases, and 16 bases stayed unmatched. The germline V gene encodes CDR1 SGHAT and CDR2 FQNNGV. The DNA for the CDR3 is TGTGCCAGCAGCTCCGGGGGGATTAGCGGCTCAGCATACGAGCAGTACTTC. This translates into CASSSGGISGSAYEQYF. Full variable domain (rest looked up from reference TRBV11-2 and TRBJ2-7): EAGVAQSPRYKIIEKRQSVAFWCNPISGHATLYWYQQILGQGPKLLIQFQNNGVVDDSQLPKDRFSAERLKGVDSTLKIQPAKLEDSAVYLCASSSGGISGSAYEQYFGPGTRLTVT.

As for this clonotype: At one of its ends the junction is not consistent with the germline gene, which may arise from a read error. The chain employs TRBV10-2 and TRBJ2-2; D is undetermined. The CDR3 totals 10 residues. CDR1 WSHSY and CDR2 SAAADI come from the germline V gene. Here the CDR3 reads CATQAEELFF. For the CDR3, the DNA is TGCGCCACCCAGGCCGAGGAGCTATTTTTT.

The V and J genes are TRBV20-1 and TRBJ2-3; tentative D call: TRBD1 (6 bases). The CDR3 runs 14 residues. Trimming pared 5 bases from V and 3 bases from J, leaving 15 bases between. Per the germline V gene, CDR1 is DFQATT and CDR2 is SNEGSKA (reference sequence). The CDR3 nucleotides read TGCAGTGCTGAAAAAGGGGGTGGAACAGATACGCAGTATTTT. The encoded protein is CSAEKGGGTDTQYF.

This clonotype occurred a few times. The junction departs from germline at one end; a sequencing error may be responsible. The CDR3 sequence is CASSQVDFRSYNGQFF. CDR3 nucleotides: TGCGCCAGCAGCCAAGTGGACTTCCGCTCCTACAATGGGCAGTTCTTC. This chain connects TRBV4-1 to TRBJ2-1; TRBD2 is a possible D gene (5 bases). The CDR3 is 16 amino acids. From germline, CDR1 is MGHRA and CDR2 YSYEKL.